Listed here are 16 T cell receptor beta chains from one sample, sequenced in a study of blood T cell repertoires in COVID-19. Using immunoSEQ multiplex PCR, the repertoire was profiled, and TCRdb retains in-frame clones only, with some absent. The sample includes fewer than 400,000 clones, about 87% of them seen just once. Material for sequencing was PBMCs or T cells enriched from blood (not recorded which). Receptors were obtained from a man under 40 who had recovered from COVID-19.

This chain uses TRBV18 with TRBJ2-7; 7 bases line up with TRBD2. From germline, CDR1 is KGHSH and CDR2 LQKENI. With V trimmed by 4 bases and J by 0 bases, 3 bases remained unmatched. This CDR3 is built from 14 residues. CDR3 in DNA: TGTGCCAGCTCACAAGGCGGGAGCTCCTACGAGCAGTACTTC. The encoded protein is CASSQGGSSYEQYF. Full variable domain (remainder filled in from reference TRBV18 and TRBJ2-7): NAGVMQNPRHLVRRRGQEARLRCSPMKGHSHVYWYRQLPEEGLKFMVYLQKENIIDESGMPKERFSAEFPKEGPSILRIQQVVRGDSAAYFCASSQGGSSYEQYFGPGTRLTVT.

The gene calls are TRBV21-1 and TRBJ1-4. TRBV21-1 represents a pseudogene. This CDR3 comprises 14 residues. The CDR3, as DNA: TGTGCCAGCAGCAAAACTGGAGGGCGGGAAAAACTGTTTTTT. This gives the protein CASSKTGGREKLFF.

The J gene is TRBJ2-5, the V gene TRBV10-3; TRBD1 agrees at 8 bases. This CDR3 has 13 residues. The germline CDR1 and CDR2 sequences are ENHRY and SYGVKD. The V gene end was trimmed by 6 bases and the J gene end by 1 base; junction bases not matched to a gene: 1. CDR3 amino acids: CAISGTGQETQYF. DNA of the CDR3: TGTGCCATCAGCGGGACAGGCCAAGAGACCCAGTACTTC.

The V and J genes are TRBV28 and TRBJ2-4, with D possibly TRBD2 on 6 matching bases. The CDR3 runs to 16 residues. CDR1 is MDHEN and CDR2 is SYDVKM in the germline V gene. The V and J ends lost 3 bases and 5 bases respectively, with 17 bases between them. The CDR3 reads CASSFLGGEAENIQYF. The CDR3 DNA is TGTGCCAGCAGTTTTCTTGGCGGGGAGGCCGAAAACATTCAGTACTTC.

This clone was detected once. The chain couples TRBV2 to TRBJ2-5; 10 nucleotides match TRBD1. Per germline, CDR1 SNHLY and CDR2 FYNNEI. V trimming: 4 bases; J trimming: 8 bases; junction bases outside the gene matches: 19. CDR3 length: 18 amino acids. The CDR3 DNA sequence: TGTGCCAGCAGTGGACGGGACAGGGGAACGCCGGCTCAAGGTACCCAGTACTTC. Translated: CASSGRDRGTPAQGTQYF.

This clone was found once. The chain couples TRBV14 to TRBJ2-1, with 9 positions matching TRBD1. This CDR3 comprises 19 residues. Germline CDR1 is SGHDN and CDR2 is FVKESK. J lost 0 bases, V lost 0 bases, and 9 bases had no gene match. The CDR3 is CASSQDWTGEERSYNEQFF. DNA for the CDR3: TGTGCCAGCAGCCAAGATTGGACAGGGGAAGAACGCTCCTACAATGAGCAGTTCTTC.

V and J are TRBV9 and TRBJ1-1; weak D call: TRBD1 (6 bases). The CDR3 is made up of 18 amino acids. Germline assignment: CDR1 SGDLS and CDR2 YYNGEE. V shed 0 bases and J shed 0 bases, with 18 bases lying between them. CDR3 in amino acids: CASSVGARTEYLNTEAFF. The CDR3 nucleotides read TGTGCCAGCAGCGTAGGAGCCAGGACAGAGTACCTGAACACTGAAGCTTTCTTT.

This clone showed up just once. This sequence joins TRBV27 and TRBJ1-2, with 11 bases that match TRBD1. CDR1 is MNHEY, CDR2 SMNVEV, per germline (reference sequence). The CDR3 is made up of 15 amino acids. The V and J ends lost 4 bases and 6 bases, in that order; junction bases with no gene match: 7. CDR3 protein: CASSSAGQGEDGYTF. Written as DNA, the CDR3 is TGTGCCAGCAGTTCAGCGGGACAGGGGGAGGATGGCTACACCTTC.

V is TRBV9 and J is TRBJ2-5; a weak D match, TRBD2 (7 bases). Trimming cost V 0 bases and J 5 bases, with 14 bases left between them. Germline V CDR1 and CDR2: SGDLS, YYNGEE. This CDR3 contains 15 residues. CDR3: CASSVEGGARETQYF. CDR3 nucleotides: TGTGCCAGCAGCGTAGAAGGGGGGGCCCGGGAGACCCAGTACTTC.

V usage is TRBV7-9 and J usage is TRBJ2-1; TRBD1 matches at 9 bases. CDR1 SEHNR and CDR2 FQNEAQ come from the germline V gene (reference sequence). The length of the CDR3 is 16 residues. V shed 2 bases, J shed 6 bases, and the junction held 8 bases outside the gene matches. CDR3: CASSLSRDRAVNEQFF. In DNA, the CDR3 is TGTGCCAGCAGCTTATCCCGGGACAGGGCGGTCAATGAGCAGTTCTTC.

The chain joins TRBV19 to TRBJ1-1, with a possible D match to TRBD1 (5 bases). Trimming shortened V by 1 base and J by 0 bases, and 12 bases separated the two germline ends. CDR1 and CDR2 from the germline V gene are LNHDA and SQIVND (reference sequence). The CDR3 is 16 amino acids. This CDR3 reads CASSIAAGGVNTEAFF. The DNA for the CDR3 is TGTGCCAGTAGTATAGCCGCGGGGGGGGTGAACACTGAAGCTTTCTTT. Together with reference TRBV19 and TRBJ1-1, the CDR3 gives the full variable domain: DGGITQSPKYLFRKEGQNVTLSCEQNLNHDAMYWYRQDPGQGLRLIYYSQIVNDFQKGDIAEGYSVSREKKESFPLTVTSAQKNPTAFYLCASSIAAGGVNTEAFFGQGTRLTVV.

The genes are TRBV6-5 and TRBJ2-2; 8 bases are shared with TRBD2. Germline V CDR1 and CDR2: MNHEY, SVGAGI. CDR3 length: 15 residues. Trimming cost V 6 bases and J 6 bases; bases outside gene matches: 9. The CDR3 region has the DNA TGTGCCAGCAGGGGGACTAGTTTGGGCGCCGGGGAGCTGTTTTTT. Translation gives CASRGTSLGAGELFF.

V gene TRBV30 combines with J gene TRBJ2-1; 7 bases are shared with TRBD1. V shed 0 bases, J shed 6 bases, and the junction held 17 bases outside the gene matches. Germline V gene lookup returns CDR1 GTSNPN and CDR2 SVGIG (reference sequence). This CDR3 comprises 18 residues. This CDR3 reads CAWSVFMGTVDRVNEQFF. In DNA form, the CDR3 reads TGTGCCTGGAGTGTCTTTATGGGGACAGTAGACAGGGTCAATGAGCAGTTCTTC.

The gene calls are TRBV7-9 and TRBJ2-7; D unresolved. Germline loops: CDR1 SEHNR, CDR2 FQNEAQ (reference sequence). V shed 5 bases and J shed 3 bases, with 8 bases lying between them. The CDR3 has 12 residues. The DNA for the CDR3 is TGTGCCAGCAGCAATCTCTACTACGAGCAGTACTTC. Translating gives CASSNLYYEQYF.

The J gene is TRBJ1-5, the V gene TRBV5-3, with D tentatively TRBD1 (6 bases). Being an ORF, TRBV5-3 has a function that is uncertain. This CDR3 is built from 14 residues. The germline V and J ends were trimmed by 4 bases and 5 bases, with 13 bases remaining between them. This chain's CDR3 is CARSAAHRDQPQHF. Written as DNA, the CDR3 is TGTGCCAGAAGCGCCGCTCACAGGGATCAGCCCCAGCATTTT.

The rearrangement links TRBV6-5 to TRBJ1-1; perhaps TRBD1 as D (6 bases). CDR3 size: 14 residues. V dropped 7 bases and J dropped 1 base, with 13 bases sitting between them. Germline V lookup: CDR1 MNHEY, CDR2 SVGAGI. CDR3 nucleotide sequence: TGTGCCAGCATTTATGACAGGACGAACACTGAAGCTTTCTTT. It encodes CASIYDRTNTEAFF.